This T cell receptor beta chain was recovered during a study of memory CD4+ T cells and cytomegalovirus serostatus. Findings and limits, study-wide: The CMV-associated TCR signature appears largely within the CD4+ memory repertoire.

Worth noting for this clone: Its antigen is not identified.

In the original workflow: Out-of-frame sequences were removed, leaving about 2,300,000 distinct TCRbeta sequences. Some clones are missing from TCRdb's copy, which holds only in-frame ones; the method was immunoSEQ multiplex PCR. V and J calls and clone size follow that table, whereas D and trimming were derived from the DNA. The sample lists approximately 61,000 clones; over 70% were seen once. Single viable CD3+CD4+CD8-CD45RO+ cells were sorted as the memory CD4+ T cells. CMV serostatus came from serum IgG against pp150, pp28, p38, p52. Positive selection with CD4 microbeads enriched total CD4+ T cells. The CDR3 runs to 14 residues. Germline CDR1 is WSHSY and CDR2 is SAAADI. V shed 5 bases and J shed 3 bases, with 11 bases lying between them.

This TCR derives from an adult in good health and CMV-seronegative. Some clones in this sample may be carry-over from other donors' samples. Sample: memory CD4+ T cells from blood. The rearrangement joins TRBV10-2 to TRBJ2-1; D unresolved. The CDR3 region is CASSPQTGYNEQFF. CDR3 nucleotide sequence: TGCGCCAGCAGTCCACAGACTGGCTACAATGAGCAGTTCTTC.